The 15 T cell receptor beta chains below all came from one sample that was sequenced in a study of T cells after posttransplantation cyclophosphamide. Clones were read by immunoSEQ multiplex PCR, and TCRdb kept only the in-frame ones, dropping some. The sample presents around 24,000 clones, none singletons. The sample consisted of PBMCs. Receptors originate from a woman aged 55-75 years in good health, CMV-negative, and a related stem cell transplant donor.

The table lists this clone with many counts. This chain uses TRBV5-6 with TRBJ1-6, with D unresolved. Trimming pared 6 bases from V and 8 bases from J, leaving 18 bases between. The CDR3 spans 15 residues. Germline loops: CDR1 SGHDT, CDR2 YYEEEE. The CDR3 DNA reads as TGTGCCAGCACTTCCTGGGCCTCGCCCGATTCACCCCTCCACTTT. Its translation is CASTSWASPDSPLHF.

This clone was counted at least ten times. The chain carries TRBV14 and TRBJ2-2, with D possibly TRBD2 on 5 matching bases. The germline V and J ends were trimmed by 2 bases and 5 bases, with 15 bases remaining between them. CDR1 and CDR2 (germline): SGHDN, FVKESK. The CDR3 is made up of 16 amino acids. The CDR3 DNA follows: TGTGCCAGCAGCCAACTCCCAACTAGTTTGACCGGGGAGCTGTTTTTT. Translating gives CASSQLPTSLTGELFF.

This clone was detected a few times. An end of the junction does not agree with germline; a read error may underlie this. CDR3 sequence reads: CASSEYGGTNANTTYF. In DNA form, the CDR3 reads TGTGCCAGCAGTGAATACGGGGGAACTAATGCAAACACCACATATTTT. The genes are TRBV6-1 and TRBJ1-3; D may be TRBD1 (5 bases). The CDR3 has 16 amino acids. The germline V gene has CDR1 MNHNS and CDR2 SASEGT.

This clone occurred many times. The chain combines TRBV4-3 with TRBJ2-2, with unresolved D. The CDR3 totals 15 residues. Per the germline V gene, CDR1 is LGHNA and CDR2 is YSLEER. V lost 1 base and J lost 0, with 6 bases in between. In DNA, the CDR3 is TGCGCCAGCAGCCAAGGCCGGTCGAACACCGGGGAGCTGTTTTTT. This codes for CASSQGRSNTGELFF.

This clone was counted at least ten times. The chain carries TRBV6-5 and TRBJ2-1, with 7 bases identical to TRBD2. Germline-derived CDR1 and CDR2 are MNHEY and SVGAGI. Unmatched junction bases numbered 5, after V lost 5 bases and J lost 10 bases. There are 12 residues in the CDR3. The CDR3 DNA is TGTGCCAGCAGTGAGCCACTAGCGGAGCAGTTCTTC. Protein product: CASSEPLAEQFF.

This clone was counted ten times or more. The CDR3 DNA follows: TGCGCCAGCAGAAGGCAGGGCGCGGAGACCCAGTACTTC. Amino acid sequence: CASRRQGAETQYF. The chain links TRBV5-1 to TRBJ2-5, with D possibly matching TRBD1 (5 bases). Per the germline V gene, CDR1 is SGHRS and CDR2 is YFSETQ. The length of the CDR3 is 13 residues. V was pared by 5 bases and J by 5 bases, with 13 bases between.

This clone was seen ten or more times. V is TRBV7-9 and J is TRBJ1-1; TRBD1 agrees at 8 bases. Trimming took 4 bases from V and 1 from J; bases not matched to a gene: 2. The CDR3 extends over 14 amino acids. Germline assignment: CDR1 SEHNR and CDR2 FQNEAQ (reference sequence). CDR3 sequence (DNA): TGTGCCAGCAGCTCAGGGGGCCCGAACACTGAAGCTTTCTTT. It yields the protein CASSSGGPNTEAFF.

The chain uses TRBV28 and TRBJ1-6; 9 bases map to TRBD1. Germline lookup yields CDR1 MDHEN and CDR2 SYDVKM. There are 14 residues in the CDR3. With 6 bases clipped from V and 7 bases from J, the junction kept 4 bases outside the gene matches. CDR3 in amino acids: CASRTGGLNSPLHF. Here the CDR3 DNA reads TGTGCCAGCAGGACAGGGGGGTTGAATTCACCCCTCCACTTT. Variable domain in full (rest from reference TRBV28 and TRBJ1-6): DVKVTQSSRYLVKRTGEKVFLECVQDMDHENMFWYRQDPGLGLRLIYFSYDVKMKEKGDIPEGYSVSREKKERFSLILESASTNQTSMYLCASRTGGLNSPLHFGNGTRLTVT.

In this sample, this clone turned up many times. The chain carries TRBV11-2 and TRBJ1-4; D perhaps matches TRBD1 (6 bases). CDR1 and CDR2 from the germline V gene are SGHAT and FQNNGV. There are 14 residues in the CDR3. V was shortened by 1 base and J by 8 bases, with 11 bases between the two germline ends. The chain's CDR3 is CASSLGQGSEKLFF. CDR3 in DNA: TGTGCCAGCAGCTTAGGGCAGGGGAGCGAAAAACTGTTTTTT.

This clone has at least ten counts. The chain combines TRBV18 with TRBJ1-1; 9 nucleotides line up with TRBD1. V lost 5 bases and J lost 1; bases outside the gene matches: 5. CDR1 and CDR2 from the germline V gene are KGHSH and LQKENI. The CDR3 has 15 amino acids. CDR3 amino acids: CASSERTGANTEAFF. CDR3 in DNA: TGTGCCAGCTCAGAACGGACAGGGGCGAACACTGAAGCTTTCTTT.

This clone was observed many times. Here the CDR3 reads CASKSSNYGYTF. Here the CDR3 DNA reads TGTGCCAGCAAATCCTCTAACTATGGCTACACCTTC. This chain joins TRBV6-5 and TRBJ1-2; D call uncertain. The CDR3 contains 12 residues. V was cut by 7 bases and J by 0 bases, with 6 bases left in between. The germline V gene has CDR1 MNHEY and CDR2 SVGAGI.

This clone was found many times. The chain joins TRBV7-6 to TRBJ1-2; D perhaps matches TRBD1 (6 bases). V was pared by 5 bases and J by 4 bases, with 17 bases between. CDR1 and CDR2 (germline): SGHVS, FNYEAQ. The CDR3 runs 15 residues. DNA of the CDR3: TGTGCCAGCAGCACTTACGTAGGACAGTCCTATGGCTACACCTTC. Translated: CASSTYVGQSYGYTF.

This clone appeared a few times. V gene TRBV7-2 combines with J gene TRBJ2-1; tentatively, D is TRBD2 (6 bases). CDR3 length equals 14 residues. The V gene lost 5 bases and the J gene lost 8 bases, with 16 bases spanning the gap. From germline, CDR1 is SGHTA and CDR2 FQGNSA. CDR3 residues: CASSPQGLRDEQFF. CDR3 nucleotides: TGTGCCAGCAGCCCGCAGGGACTTAGGGATGAGCAGTTCTTC. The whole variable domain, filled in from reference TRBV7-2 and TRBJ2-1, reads GAGVSQSPSNKVTEKGKDVELRCDPISGHTALYWYRQSLGQGLEFLIYFQGNSAPDKSGLPSDRFSAERTGGSVSTLTIQRTQQEDSAVYLCASSPQGLRDEQFFGPGTRLTVL.

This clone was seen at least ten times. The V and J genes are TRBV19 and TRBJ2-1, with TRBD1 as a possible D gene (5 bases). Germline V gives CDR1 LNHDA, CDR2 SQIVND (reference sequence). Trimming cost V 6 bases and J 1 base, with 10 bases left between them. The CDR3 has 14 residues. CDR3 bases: TGTGCCAGTAGGCCAGGGAATTCCTACAATGAGCAGTTCTTC. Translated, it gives CASRPGNSYNEQFF.

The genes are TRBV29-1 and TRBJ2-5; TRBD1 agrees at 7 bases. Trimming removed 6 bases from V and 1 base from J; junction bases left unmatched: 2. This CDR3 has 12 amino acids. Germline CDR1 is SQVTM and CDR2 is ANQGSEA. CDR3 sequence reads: CSVGTAQETQYF. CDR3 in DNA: TGCAGCGTCGGGACAGCCCAAGAGACCCAGTACTTC.